Listed below are T cell receptor beta chains from one sample, sequenced in a study of blood T cell repertoires in COVID-19. The repertoire was sequenced with immunoSEQ multiplex PCR; TCRdb's copy has only in-frame clones and lacks some. Of roughly 190,000 clones detected, about 88% appear once; the ten largest clones hold about 6.5%. Input material: peripheral blood. These receptors came from a woman older than 75 in a cohort sampled during active or convalescent COVID-19. Both conserved end residues are part of each CDR3. The order of the fields is D gene, V gene, J gene, clone size, CDR3 protein, CDR3 DNA. A D gene is named only where the DNA matches it firmly. Some rows have no size entry. The others give once, few or many, or a class for an expanded clone.

D gene: TRBD1
V gene: TRBV29-1
J gene: TRBJ1-3
clone size: NA
CDR3 protein: CSATRQGAGNTIYF
CDR3 DNA: TGCAGCGCTACCCGACAGGGGGCTGGAAACACCATATATTTT

D gene: TRBD1
V gene: TRBV18
J gene: TRBJ2-7
clone size: NA
CDR3 protein: CASSPGTALAYEQYF
CDR3 DNA: TGTGCCAGCTCACCAGGGACAGCTCTGGCCTACGAGCAGTACTTC

D gene: NA
V gene: TRBV6-5
J gene: TRBJ2-7
clone size: NA
CDR3 protein: CASSYPTAGAGFEQYF
CDR3 DNA: TGTGCCAGCAGTTACCCGACGGCGGGGGCCGGGTTCGAGCAGTACTTC

D gene: NA
V gene: TRBV5-1
J gene: TRBJ1-1
clone size: NA
CDR3 protein: CASSSNLDLNTEAFF
CDR3 DNA: TGCGCCAGCAGCTCGAACCTAGACCTGAACACTGAAGCTTTCTTT

D gene: NA
V gene: TRBV19
J gene: TRBJ1-1
clone size: once
CDR3 protein: CASSISLRNTEAFF
CDR3 DNA: TGTGCCAGTAGTATCTCTTTGCGGAACACTGAAGCTTTCTTT

D gene: TRBD2
V gene: TRBV7-9
J gene: TRBJ2-1
clone size: NA
CDR3 protein: CASSSSGGRLSEQFF
CDR3 DNA: TGTGCCAGCAGCTCCAGCGGGGGGAGGCTTAGTGAGCAGTTCTTC

D gene: NA
V gene: TRBV2
J gene: TRBJ2-3
clone size: NA
CDR3 protein: CASRSVAVDTQYF
CDR3 DNA: TGTGCCAGCAGGTCGGTAGCTGTAGATACGCAGTATTTT

D gene: NA
V gene: TRBV5-1
J gene: TRBJ1-6
clone size: NA
CDR3 protein: CASSLGQSYNSPLHF
CDR3 DNA: TGCGCCAGCAGCCTTGGACAGTCTTATAATTCACCCCTCCACTTT

D gene: NA
V gene: TRBV6-2/TRBV6-3
J gene: TRBJ2-1
clone size: NA
CDR3 protein: CASSYSQGSYNEQFF
CDR3 DNA: TGTGCCAGCAGTTACAGCCAGGGATCCTACAATGAGCAGTTCTTC

D gene: TRBD1
V gene: TRBV24-1
J gene: TRBJ1-5
clone size: NA
CDR3 protein: CATSDSGGTESNQPQHF
CDR3 DNA: TGTGCCACCAGTGACTCGGGAGGGACAGAAAGCAATCAGCCCCAGCATTTT

D gene: TRBD1
V gene: TRBV28
J gene: TRBJ1-5
clone size: NA
CDR3 protein: CASTPTGAHNQPQHF
CDR3 DNA: TGTGCCAGCACTCCAACAGGGGCCCACAATCAGCCCCAGCATTTT

D gene: NA
V gene: TRBV21-1
J gene: TRBJ1-2
clone size: NA
CDR3 protein: CASSKAEWKSRQGGYGYTF
CDR3 DNA: TGTGCCAGCAGCAAAGCTGAATGGAAGTCGAGGCAGGGGGGCTATGGCTACACCTTC

D gene: NA
V gene: TRBV19
J gene: TRBJ2-1
clone size: NA
CDR3 protein: CASSISGGEYNEQFF
CDR3 DNA: TGTGCCAGTAGTATTTCCGGGGGAGAGTACAATGAGCAGTTCTTC

D gene: NA
V gene: TRBV5-1
J gene: TRBJ2-5
clone size: NA
CDR3 protein: CASKWAGQETQYF
CDR3 DNA: TGCGCCAGCAAGTGGGCGGGACAAGAGACCCAGTACTTC

D gene: NA
V gene: TRBV6-5
J gene: TRBJ2-1
clone size: NA
CDR3 protein: CASSYSRGGLNNEQFF
CDR3 DNA: TGTGCCAGCAGTTACTCAAGGGGGGGCCTCAACAATGAGCAGTTCTTC

D gene: TRBD1
V gene: TRBV10-3
J gene: TRBJ1-2
clone size: NA
CDR3 protein: CAISDGETGRGQSGYTF
CDR3 DNA: TGTGCCATCAGTGACGGGGAAACGGGCAGGGGGCAGAGTGGCTACACCTTC

D gene: TRBD1
V gene: TRBV2
J gene: TRBJ1-1
clone size: NA
CDR3 protein: CASSEVDRGTTEAFF
CDR3 DNA: TGTGCCAGCAGTGAAGTGGACAGGGGAACGACTGAAGCTTTCTTT

D gene: TRBD1
V gene: TRBV28
J gene: TRBJ2-7
clone size: NA
CDR3 protein: CASSLGQGRLEQYF
CDR3 DNA: TGTGCCAGCAGTTTAGGACAGGGCCGGCTCGAGCAGTACTTC

D gene: NA
V gene: TRBV3-1/TRBV3-2
J gene: TRBJ1-4
clone size: NA
CDR3 protein: CASSSWGTGERGEKLFF
CDR3 DNA: TGTGCCAGCAGCTCATGGGGGACTGGTGAGAGAGGGGAAAAACTGTTTTTT

D gene: NA
V gene: TRBV29-1
J gene: TRBJ1-1
clone size: NA
CDR3 protein: CSVVQTEAFF
CDR3 DNA: TGCAGCGTTGTTCAGACTGAAGCTTTCTTT

D gene: TRBD1
V gene: TRBV5-1
J gene: TRBJ2-2
clone size: NA
CDR3 protein: CASSFGGQGVTGELFF
CDR3 DNA: TGCGCCAGCAGCTTTGGCGGACAGGGAGTCACCGGGGAGCTGTTTTTT

D gene: NA
V gene: TRBV18
J gene: TRBJ2-7
clone size: NA
CDR3 protein: CASSPPSTLSIGQYF
CDR3 DNA: TGTGCCAGCTCACCACCTTCCACCCTATCCATCGGGCAGTACTTC

D gene: NA
V gene: TRBV7-9
J gene: TRBJ1-1
clone size: NA
CDR3 protein: CASSLNRANTEAFF
CDR3 DNA: TGTGCCAGCAGCCTTAACAGGGCAAACACTGAAGCTTTCTTT

D gene: NA
V gene: TRBV6-2/TRBV6-3
J gene: TRBJ1-5
clone size: few
CDR3 protein: CASSLLLSQPQHF
CDR3 DNA: TGTGCCAGCAGCCTGCTCTTGAGCCAGCCCCAGCATTTT

D gene: NA
V gene: TRBV12-3/TRBV12-4
J gene: TRBJ2-7
clone size: NA
CDR3 protein: CASSFNYEQYF
CDR3 DNA: TGTGCCAGCAGTTTCAACTACGAGCAGTACTTC

D gene: NA
V gene: TRBV2
J gene: TRBJ1-5
clone size: few
CDR3 protein: CASSEGQDSNQPQHF
CDR3 DNA: TGTGCCAGCAGTGAGGGACAAGATAGCAATCAGCCCCAGCATTTT

D gene: NA
V gene: TRBV27
J gene: TRBJ2-1
clone size: NA
CDR3 protein: CASSSAPSSYNEQFF
CDR3 DNA: TGTGCCAGCAGTTCAGCGCCCAGCTCCTACAATGAGCAGTTCTTC

D gene: TRBD1
V gene: TRBV6-6
J gene: TRBJ1-2
clone size: NA
CDR3 protein: CASSPAEGAYGYTF
CDR3 DNA: TGTGCCAGCAGCCCCGCGGAGGGGGCCTATGGCTACACCTTC

D gene: NA
V gene: TRBV5-8
J gene: TRBJ1-2
clone size: NA
CDR3 protein: CASIVYLPTNYGYTF
CDR3 DNA: TGTGCCAGCATCGTCTATCTTCCCACTAACTATGGCTACACCTTC

D gene: TRBD1
V gene: TRBV5-1
J gene: TRBJ1-2
clone size: NA
CDR3 protein: CASSLGRTGDTNYGYTF
CDR3 DNA: TGCGCCAGCAGCTTGGGTAGGACAGGCGATACAAACTATGGCTACACCTTC

D gene: NA
V gene: TRBV5-1
J gene: TRBJ2-3
clone size: NA
CDR3 protein: CASSPGSTDTQYF
CDR3 DNA: TGCGCCAGCAGTCCCGGGAGCACAGATACGCAGTATTTT

D gene: NA
V gene: TRBV9
J gene: TRBJ1-6
clone size: few
CDR3 protein: CASSVGPGVGNSPLHF
CDR3 DNA: TGTGCCAGCAGCGTAGGCCCAGGGGTAGGTAATTCACCCCTCCACTTT